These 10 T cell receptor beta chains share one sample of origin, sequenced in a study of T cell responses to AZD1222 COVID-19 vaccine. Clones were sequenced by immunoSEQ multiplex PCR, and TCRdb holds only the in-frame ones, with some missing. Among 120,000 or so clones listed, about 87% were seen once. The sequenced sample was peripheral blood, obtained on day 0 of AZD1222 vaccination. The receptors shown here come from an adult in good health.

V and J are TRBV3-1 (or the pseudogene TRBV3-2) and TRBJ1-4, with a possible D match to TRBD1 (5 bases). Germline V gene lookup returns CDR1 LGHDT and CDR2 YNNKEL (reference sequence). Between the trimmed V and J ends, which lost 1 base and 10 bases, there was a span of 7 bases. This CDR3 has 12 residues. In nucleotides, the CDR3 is TGTGCCAGCAGCCAAGTCCAGGGAAAACTGTTTTTT. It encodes CASSQVQGKLFF.

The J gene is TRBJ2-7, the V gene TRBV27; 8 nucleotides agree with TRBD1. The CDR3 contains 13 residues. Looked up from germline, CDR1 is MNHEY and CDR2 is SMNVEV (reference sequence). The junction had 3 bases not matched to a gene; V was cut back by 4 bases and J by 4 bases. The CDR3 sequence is CASSWTGQYEQYF. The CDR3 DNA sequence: TGTGCCAGCAGTTGGACAGGGCAATACGAGCAGTACTTC.

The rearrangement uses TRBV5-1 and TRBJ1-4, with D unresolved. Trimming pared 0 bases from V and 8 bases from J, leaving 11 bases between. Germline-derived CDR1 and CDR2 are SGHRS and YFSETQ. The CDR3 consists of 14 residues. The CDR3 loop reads CASSLEPLGEKLFF. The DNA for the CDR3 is TGCGCCAGCAGCTTGGAGCCCCTCGGAGAAAAACTGTTTTTT.

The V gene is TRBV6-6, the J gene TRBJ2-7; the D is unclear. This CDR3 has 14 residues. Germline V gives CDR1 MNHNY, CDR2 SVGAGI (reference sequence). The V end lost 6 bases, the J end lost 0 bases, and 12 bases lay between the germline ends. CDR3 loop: CASSQDRSSYEQYF. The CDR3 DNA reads TGTGCCAGCAGCCAGGACCGCAGCTCCTACGAGCAGTACTTC.

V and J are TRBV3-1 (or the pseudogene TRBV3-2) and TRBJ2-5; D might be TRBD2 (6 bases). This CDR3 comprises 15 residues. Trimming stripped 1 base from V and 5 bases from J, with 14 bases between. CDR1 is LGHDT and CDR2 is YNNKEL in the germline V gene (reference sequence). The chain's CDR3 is CASSQGTASVETQYF. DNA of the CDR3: TGTGCCAGCAGCCAAGGTACGGCTAGCGTTGAGACCCAGTACTTC.

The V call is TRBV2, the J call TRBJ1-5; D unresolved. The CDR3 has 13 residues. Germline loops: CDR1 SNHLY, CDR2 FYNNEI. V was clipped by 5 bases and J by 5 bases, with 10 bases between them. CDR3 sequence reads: CASSSMRDQPQHF. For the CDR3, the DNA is TGTGCCAGCAGTTCCATGCGTGATCAGCCCCAGCATTTT.

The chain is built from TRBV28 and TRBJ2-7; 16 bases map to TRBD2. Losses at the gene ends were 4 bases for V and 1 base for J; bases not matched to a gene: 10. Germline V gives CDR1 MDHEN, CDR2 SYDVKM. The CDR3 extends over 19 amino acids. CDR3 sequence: CASSSTGTSGRGGSYEQYF. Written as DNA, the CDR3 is TGTGCCAGCAGTTCAACCGGGACTAGCGGGAGGGGGGGTTCCTACGAGCAGTACTTC.

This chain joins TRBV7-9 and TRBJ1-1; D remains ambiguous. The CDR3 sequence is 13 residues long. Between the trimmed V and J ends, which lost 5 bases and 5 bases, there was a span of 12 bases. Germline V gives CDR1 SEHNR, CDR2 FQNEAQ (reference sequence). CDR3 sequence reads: CASSPGLWTEAFF. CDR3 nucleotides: TGTGCCAGCAGCCCGGGGTTATGGACTGAAGCTTTCTTT.

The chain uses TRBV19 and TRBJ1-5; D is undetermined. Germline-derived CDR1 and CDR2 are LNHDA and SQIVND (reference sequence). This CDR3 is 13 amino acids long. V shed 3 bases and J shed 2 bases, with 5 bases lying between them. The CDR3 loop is CASSMIGNQPQHF. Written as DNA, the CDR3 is TGTGCCAGTAGTATGATAGGCAATCAGCCCCAGCATTTT.

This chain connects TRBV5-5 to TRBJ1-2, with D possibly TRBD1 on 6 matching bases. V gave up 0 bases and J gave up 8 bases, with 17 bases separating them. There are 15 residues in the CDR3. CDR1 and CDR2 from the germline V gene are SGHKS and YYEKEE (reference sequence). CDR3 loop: CASSLESFRTEGYTF. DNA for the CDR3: TGTGCCAGCAGCTTGGAGAGTTTTAGGACAGAAGGCTACACCTTC.